This is a list of T cell receptor beta chains from one sample in a study of T cell responses to AZD1222 COVID-19 vaccine. Sequencing was performed with immunoSEQ multiplex PCR; in TCRdb, only in-frame clones are kept and a portion is missing. The profile shows 150,000 to 200,000 clones, around 92% of them singletons. Source: peripheral blood, taken on day 0 of AZD1222 vaccination. These receptors were collected from an adult in good health. Both conserved end residues are part of each CDR3. Fields, in order: V gene, clone size, D gene, J gene, CDR3 DNA, CDR3 protein. D genes are given only for firm matches. Some rows have no size entry. The others give once, few or many, or a class for an expanded clone.

V gene: TRBV7-2
clone size: NA
D gene: NA
J gene: TRBJ2-3
CDR3 DNA: TGTGCCAGCAGAGCCCAGGGAACAGATACGCAGTATTTT
CDR3 protein: CASRAQGTDTQYF

V gene: TRBV2
clone size: once
D gene: TRBD1
J gene: TRBJ1-5
CDR3 DNA: TGTGCCAGCAGTGGGGCGGACAGGGGTCAGCCCCAGCATTTT
CDR3 protein: CASSGADRGQPQHF

V gene: TRBV28
clone size: NA
D gene: NA
J gene: TRBJ1-4
CDR3 DNA: TGTGCCAGCAGTCCCCGGCGTGAAAAACTGTTTTTT
CDR3 protein: CASSPRREKLFF

V gene: TRBV6-2/TRBV6-3
clone size: once
D gene: NA
J gene: TRBJ1-1
CDR3 DNA: TGTGCCAGCAGCCACCGGGGGGACACTGAAGCTTTCTTT
CDR3 protein: CASSHRGDTEAFF

V gene: TRBV10-1
clone size: few
D gene: NA
J gene: TRBJ2-4
CDR3 DNA: TGCGCCAGCAGTGAGGGGACTCTAGCCAAAAACATTCAGTACTTC
CDR3 protein: CASSEGTLAKNIQYF

V gene: TRBV7-3
clone size: NA
D gene: TRBD1
J gene: TRBJ1-1
CDR3 DNA: TGTGCCAGCAGCTACTCGGGACAGGGCGTTTCTTTCTTT
CDR3 protein: CASSYSGQGVSFF

V gene: TRBV11-1
clone size: NA
D gene: NA
J gene: TRBJ1-1
CDR3 DNA: TGTGCCAGCAGCTTAGACAGCCCGAACACTGAAGCTTTCTTT
CDR3 protein: CASSLDSPNTEAFF

V gene: TRBV6-5
clone size: NA
D gene: NA
J gene: TRBJ1-4
CDR3 DNA: TGTGCCAGCAGTTACGAGGGGGTCGGTAATGAAAAACTGTTTTTT
CDR3 protein: CASSYEGVGNEKLFF

V gene: TRBV4-3
clone size: NA
D gene: NA
J gene: TRBJ1-1
CDR3 DNA: TGCGCCAGCAGCCAATTCAGGAACACTGAAGCTTTCTTT
CDR3 protein: CASSQFRNTEAFF

V gene: TRBV10-3
clone size: NA
D gene: TRBD1
J gene: TRBJ1-2
CDR3 DNA: TGTGCCATCAGTGGTAGGCAGGGGGCCGGTGGCTACACCTTC
CDR3 protein: CAISGRQGAGGYTF